Shown below are 22 T cell receptor beta chains from a single sample sequenced in a study of identical twins' blood T cells. One entry per CDR3 protein, called by TCRdb with MiXCR from the 5' RACE reads. The table records roughly 340,000 distinct CDR3 sequences, roughly 31% of them present only once. The sample comprised PBMCs. The source of these receptors is a woman aged 18 to 55 in good health.

There are many counts of this clonotype. The genes are TRBV29-1 and TRBJ1-1; D is possibly TRBD1 (5 bases). CDR1 is SQVTM, CDR2 ANQGSEA, per germline. This CDR3 has 13 residues. The V and J ends lost 7 bases and 0 bases respectively, with 12 bases between them. The CDR3 spells CSAVARVNTEAFF. In nucleotides, the CDR3 is TGCAGCGCCGTGGCCAGGGTGAACACTGAAGCTTTCTTT. The complete variable domain, with remaining parts taken from reference TRBV29-1 and TRBJ1-1, reads SAVISQKPSRDICQRGTSLTIQCQVDSQVTMMFWYRQQPGQSLTLIATANQGSEATYESGFVIDKFPISRPNLTFSTLTVSNMSPEDSSIYLCSAVARVNTEAFFGQGTRLTVV.

The V gene is TRBV28, the J gene TRBJ2-7; D not resolved. The ends were cut back, 11 bases at V and 4 bases at J, with 12 bases in the middle. CDR3 length: 11 amino acids. The germline V gene has CDR1 MDHEN and CDR2 SYDVKM. CDR3 nucleotides: TGTGCCGGCGGTTGGGGTTACGAGCAGTACTTC. It translates to CAGGWGYEQYF. Variable domain in full (rest from reference TRBV28 and TRBJ2-7): DVKVTQSSRYLVKRTGEKVFLECVQDMDHENMFWYRQDPGLGLRLIYFSYDVKMKEKGDIPEGYSVSREKKERFSLILESASTNQTSMYLCAGGWGYEQYFGPGTRLTVT.

Ten or more counts support this clonotype. The chain recombines TRBV7-8 with TRBJ2-7, with D tentatively TRBD1 (5 bases). Between the trimmed V and J ends, which lost 1 base and 3 bases, there was a span of 13 bases. Germline CDR1 is SGHVS and CDR2 is FQNEAQ. CDR3 size: 15 residues. The CDR3 DNA reads TGTGCCAGCAGCTTAGTTGGCCCTCAGGGCTACGAGCAGTACTTC. Translated: CASSLVGPQGYEQYF.

This clonotype was seen only a few times. The chain links TRBV7-2 to TRBJ1-3, with D unclear. Germline V gives CDR1 SGHTA, CDR2 FQGNSA. The CDR3 runs to 15 residues. Trimming left V 6 bases short and J 0 bases short, with 12 bases between. CDR3 DNA: TGTGCCAGCAGACCAACCGGGAGCTCTGGAAACACCATATATTTT. Translating it yields CASRPTGSSGNTIYF.

Remarks on this clonotype: One end of the junction varies from germline; a read error may be responsible. The V gene is TRBV5-1, the J gene TRBJ2-1; D remains ambiguous. From germline, CDR1 is SGHRS and CDR2 YFSETQ. The CDR3 runs 14 residues. CDR3 sequence reads: CASSLTSKHNEQFF. The CDR3 DNA sequence: TGCGCCAGTAGCTTGACCTCTAAACACAATGAGCAGTTCTTC.

This clonotype has ten or more counts. This chain uses TRBV29-1 with TRBJ1-5, with D perhaps matching TRBD1 (5 bases). The length of the CDR3 is 13 residues. CDR1 SQVTM and CDR2 ANQGSEA come from the germline V gene. Trimming left V 4 bases short and J 3 bases short, with 10 bases between. CDR3 protein: CSVGDGNNQPQHF. For the CDR3, the DNA is TGCAGCGTTGGGGACGGGAACAATCAGCCCCAGCATTTT.

This chain links TRBV20-1 with TRBJ1-5; D unresolved. The CDR3 has 13 amino acids. Germline V CDR1 and CDR2: DFQATT, SNEGSKA (reference sequence). The V end lost 6 bases, the J end lost 5 bases, and 14 bases lay between the germline ends. This chain's CDR3 is CSAREAGYQPQHF. CDR3 coding DNA: TGCAGTGCCCGAGAGGCGGGCTATCAGCCCCAGCATTTT.

As regards this clonotype: Possible read error: a much larger clone is one base away. Written as DNA, the CDR3 is TGTGCCAGCACCTTGGGACATGGAACCTACGATCAGTACTTC. It is translated as CASTLGHGTYDQYF. The rearrangement links TRBV10-3 to TRBJ2-7; TRBD1 is a possible D gene (6 bases). Germline V gene lookup returns CDR1 ENHRY and CDR2 SYGVKD. CDR3 length equals 14 residues.

This clonotype was detected a few times. The rearrangement joins TRBV4-1 to TRBJ1-1; possibly TRBD1 for D (5 bases). There are 16 residues in the CDR3. Germline lookup yields CDR1 MGHRA and CDR2 YSYEKL. Trimming removed 4 bases at V and 6 bases at J, with 21 bases between. The CDR3 DNA sequence: TGCGCCAGCAGCCCCATCGACGGGGCAGCGAGTTCTGAAGCTTTCTTT. It encodes CASSPIDGAASSEAFF.

The genes are TRBV5-1 and TRBJ1-1; D remains ambiguous. V lost 2 bases to trimming and J lost 4 bases, with 9 bases between them. From germline, CDR1 is SGHRS and CDR2 YFSETQ. The CDR3 covers 13 residues. The CDR3: CASSFLWSTEAFF. CDR3 nucleotides: TGCGCCAGCAGCTTCCTCTGGAGCACTGAAGCTTTCTTT.

The V and J genes are TRBV27 and TRBJ2-3; no clear D. Germline CDR1 MNHEY, CDR2 SMNVEV (reference sequence). Trimming cost V 7 bases and J 7 bases, with 9 bases left between them. This CDR3 is 11 amino acids long. The CDR3: CASIQANTQYF. The CDR3 bases are TGTGCCAGCATCCAGGCCAATACGCAGTATTTT.

This clonotype was picked up a small number of times. The chain joins TRBV20-1 to TRBJ1-1; D perhaps matches TRBD1 (6 bases). Per the germline V gene, CDR1 is DFQATT and CDR2 is SNEGSKA (reference sequence). With 5 bases removed from V and 0 bases from J, the gap between germline ends came to 10 bases. This CDR3 has 13 residues. In nucleotides, the CDR3 is TGCAGTGCTCCTGGACAGATGAACACTGAAGCTTTCTTT. It codes for CSAPGQMNTEAFF.

The V and J genes are TRBV10-1 and TRBJ2-1; TRBD2 matches 8 bases. Trimming took 0 bases from V and 8 from J; bases not matched to a gene: 9. CDR1 and CDR2 from the germline V gene are WNHNN and SYGVQD (reference sequence). This CDR3 comprises 16 residues. CDR3: CASSESSGIGGYEQFF. The CDR3 bases are TGCGCCAGCAGTGAGTCTAGCGGGATCGGTGGCTATGAGCAGTTCTTC.

The chain is built from TRBV2 and TRBJ1-1, with D possibly matching TRBD1 (6 bases). This CDR3 spans 16 amino acids. Germline V CDR1 and CDR2: SNHLY, FYNNEI. V lost 6 bases and J lost 4, with 21 bases in between. The CDR3 DNA sequence: TGTGCCAGCAGATTGGCTAGGCTGGAGGGGGGCACTGAAGCTTTCTTT. Translating gives CASRLARLEGGTEAFF.

Only one count was recorded for this clonotype. A much larger clonotype is one base distant, so this may be a read error. V is TRBV11-2 and J is TRBJ1-2; D might be TRBD1 (5 bases). This CDR3 is 13 amino acids long. Germline V gene lookup returns CDR1 SGHAT and CDR2 FQNNGV. This chain's CDR3 is CASRQGGLYVYTF. DNA of the CDR3: TGTGCCAGCAGGCAGGGAGGACTCTATGTCTACACCTTC.

The gene calls are TRBV29-1 and TRBJ1-2; D is possibly TRBD1 (6 bases). This CDR3 comprises 12 residues. Germline lookup yields CDR1 SQVTM and CDR2 ANQGSEA. Trimming cost V 5 bases and J 6 bases, with 13 bases left between them. CDR3 protein: CSVLTGIHGYTF. The CDR3 region has the DNA TGCAGCGTTTTAACAGGGATCCATGGCTACACCTTC.

Only a few counts were recorded for this clonotype. The chain uses TRBV4-3 and TRBJ2-7, with 11 nucleotides matching TRBD2. The V and J ends lost 4 bases and 1 base, in that order; junction bases with no gene match: 12. There are 18 residues in the CDR3. The germline CDR1 and CDR2 sequences are LGHNA and YSLEER. CDR3 sequence reads: CASSLQFSGRAKSYEQYF. The CDR3 DNA reads TGCGCCAGCAGCCTGCAGTTTAGCGGGAGGGCCAAATCCTACGAGCAGTACTTC.

For this clonotype: This may stem from a read error, because a much larger clone lies one nucleotide away. The chain combines TRBV5-1 with TRBJ1-1; 8 bases are a match to TRBD1. The V gene end was trimmed by 5 bases and the J gene end by 1 base; junction bases not matched to a gene: 7. The length of the CDR3 is 15 residues. Germline V CDR1 and CDR2: SGHRS, YFSETQ. The CDR3 DNA is TGCGCCAGCAGGAACAGACAGGGGACGAACACTGAAGCTTTCTTT. Protein product: CASRNRQGTNTEAFF.

Note on this clonotype: A clone one base away is much larger, so this may be a read error. CDR3 coding DNA: TGTGCCAGCAGCTTAGACCCGAACTGCGAGCAGTACTTC. Translation gives CASSLDPNCEQYF. The chain links TRBV7-9 to TRBJ2-7; D uncertain. Deletions cut 1 base from V and 6 bases from J, with 10 bases between. The CDR3 consists of 13 residues. Germline values: CDR1 SEHNR, CDR2 FQNEAQ (reference sequence).

The rearrangement joins TRBV4-3 to TRBJ1-6; D is uncertain. V was trimmed by 0 bases and J by 11 bases, leaving 8 bases between them. The CDR3 consists of 13 residues. The V gene's germline CDR1 is LGHNA and CDR2 YSLEER. CDR3 region: CASSQDQVTPLHF. The CDR3 coding sequence is TGCGCCAGCAGCCAAGATCAGGTGACACCCCTCCACTTT.

This clonotype turned up a few times. CDR3 in amino acids: CASSFGRGRVIEAFF. In DNA, the CDR3 is TGTGCCAGCAGCTTTGGTCGCGGCAGGGTAATTGAAGCTTTCTTT. The genes are TRBV5-6 and TRBJ1-1, with a tentative D call TRBD1 (5 bases). Germline V gene sequence: CDR1 SGHDT, CDR2 YYEEEE. The V end lost 2 bases, the J end lost 7 bases, and 18 bases lay between the germline ends. The CDR3 sequence is 15 residues long.

Concerning this clonotype: A read error may produce the germline difference seen at one junction end. This sequence joins TRBV20-1 and TRBJ2-7; TRBD1 matches 7 bases. This CDR3 has 13 amino acids. Germline CDR1 and CDR2: DFQATT and SNEGSKA (reference sequence). DNA of the CDR3: TGCGGTGCTAGGATGGACAGGTCCTACGAGCAGTACTTC. This gives the protein CGARMDRSYEQYF.